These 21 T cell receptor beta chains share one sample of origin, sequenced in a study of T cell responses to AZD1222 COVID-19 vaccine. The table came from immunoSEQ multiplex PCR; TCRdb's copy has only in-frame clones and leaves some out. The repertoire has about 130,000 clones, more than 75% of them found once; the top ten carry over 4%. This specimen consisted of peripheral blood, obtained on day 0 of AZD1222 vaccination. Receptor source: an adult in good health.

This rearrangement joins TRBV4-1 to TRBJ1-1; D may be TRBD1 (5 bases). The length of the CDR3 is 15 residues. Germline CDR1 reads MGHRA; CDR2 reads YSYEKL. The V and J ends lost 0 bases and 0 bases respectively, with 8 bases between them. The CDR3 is CASSQEGVMNTEAFF. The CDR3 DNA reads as TGCGCCAGCAGCCAAGAGGGGGTAATGAACACTGAAGCTTTCTTT.

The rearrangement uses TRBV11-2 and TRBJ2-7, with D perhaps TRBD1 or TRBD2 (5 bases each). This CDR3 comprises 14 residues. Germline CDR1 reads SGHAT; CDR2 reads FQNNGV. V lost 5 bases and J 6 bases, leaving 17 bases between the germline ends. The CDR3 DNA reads TGTGCCAGCAGCCGGGACCAGATACTGTCCGAGCAGTACTTC. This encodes CASSRDQILSEQYF.

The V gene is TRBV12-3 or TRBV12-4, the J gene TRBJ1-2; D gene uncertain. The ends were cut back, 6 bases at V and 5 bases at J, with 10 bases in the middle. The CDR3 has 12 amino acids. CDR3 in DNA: TGTGCCAGCAGAGGAGGAGGGTATGGCTACACCTTC. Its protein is CASRGGGYGYTF.

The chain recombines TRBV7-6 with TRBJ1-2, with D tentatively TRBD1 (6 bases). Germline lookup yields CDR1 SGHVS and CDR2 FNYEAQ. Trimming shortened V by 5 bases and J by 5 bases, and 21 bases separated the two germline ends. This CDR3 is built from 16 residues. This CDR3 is CASSPLSIGGGYGYTF. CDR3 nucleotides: TGTGCCAGCAGCCCCCTGTCCATAGGGGGAGGGTATGGCTACACCTTC.

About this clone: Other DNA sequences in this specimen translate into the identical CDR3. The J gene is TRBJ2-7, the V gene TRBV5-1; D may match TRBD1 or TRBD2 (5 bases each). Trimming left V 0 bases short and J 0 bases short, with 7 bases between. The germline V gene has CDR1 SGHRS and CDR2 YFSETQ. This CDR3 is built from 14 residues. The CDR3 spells CASSLAGTSYEQYF. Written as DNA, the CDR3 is TGCGCCAGCAGCTTGGCCGGGACCTCCTACGAGCAGTACTTC.

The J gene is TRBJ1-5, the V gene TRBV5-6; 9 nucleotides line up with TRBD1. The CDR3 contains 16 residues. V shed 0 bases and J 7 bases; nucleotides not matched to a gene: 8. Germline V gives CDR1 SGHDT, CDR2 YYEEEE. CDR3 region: CASSLASGTGNQPQHF. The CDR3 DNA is TGTGCCAGCAGCTTGGCTTCTGGGACAGGGAACCAGCCCCAGCATTTT.

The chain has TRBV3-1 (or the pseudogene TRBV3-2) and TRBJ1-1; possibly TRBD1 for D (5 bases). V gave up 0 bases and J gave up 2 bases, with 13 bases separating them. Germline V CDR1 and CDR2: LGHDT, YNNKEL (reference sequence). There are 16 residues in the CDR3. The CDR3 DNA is TGTGCCAGCAGCCAAGATCTGGAGGGGATAAACACTGAAGCTTTCTTT. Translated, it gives CASSQDLEGINTEAFF.

The CDR3 bases are TGTGCCTGGGTCCGGGACAGCCCCACCGGGGAGCTGTTTTTT. Its protein is CAWVRDSPTGELFF. The J gene is TRBJ2-2, the V gene TRBV30, with 7 bases aligning to TRBD1. The CDR3 has 14 amino acids. V shed 5 bases, J shed 4 bases, and the junction held 7 bases outside the gene matches. Germline loops: CDR1 GTSNPN, CDR2 SVGIG (reference sequence).

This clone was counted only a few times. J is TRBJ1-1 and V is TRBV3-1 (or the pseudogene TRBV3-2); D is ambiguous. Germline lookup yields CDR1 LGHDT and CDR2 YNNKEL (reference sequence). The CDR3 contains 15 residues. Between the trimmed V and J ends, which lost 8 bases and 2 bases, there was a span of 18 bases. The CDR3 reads CASGLSTQRNTEAFF. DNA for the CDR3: TGTGCCAGCGGCCTCTCCACACAGCGAAACACTGAAGCTTTCTTT.

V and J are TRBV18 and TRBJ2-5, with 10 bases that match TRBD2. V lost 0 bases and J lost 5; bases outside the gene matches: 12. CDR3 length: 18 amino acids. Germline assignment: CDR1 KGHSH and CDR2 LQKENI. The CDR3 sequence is CASSPPLPKRGGRETQYF. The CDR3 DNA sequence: TGTGCCAGCTCACCACCGCTGCCTAAGCGGGGGGGCAGGGAGACCCAGTACTTC.

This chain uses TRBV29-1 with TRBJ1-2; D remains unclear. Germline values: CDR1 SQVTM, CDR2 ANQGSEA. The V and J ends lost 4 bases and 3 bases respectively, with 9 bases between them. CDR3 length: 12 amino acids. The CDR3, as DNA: TGCAGCGTTGGTGTCAGAGACTATGGCTACACCTTC. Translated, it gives CSVGVRDYGYTF. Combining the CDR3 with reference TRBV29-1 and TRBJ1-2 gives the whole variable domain SAVISQKPSRDICQRGTSLTIQCQVDSQVTMMFWYRQQPGQSLTLIATANQGSEATYESGFVIDKFPISRPNLTFSTLTVSNMSPEDSSIYLCSVGVRDYGYTFGSGTRLTVV.

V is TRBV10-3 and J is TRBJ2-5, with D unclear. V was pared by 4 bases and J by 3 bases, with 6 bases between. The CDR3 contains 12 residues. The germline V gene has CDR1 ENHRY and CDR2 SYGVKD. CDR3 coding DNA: TGTGCCATCAGTGGACCAGAAGAGACCCAGTACTTC. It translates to CAISGPEETQYF.

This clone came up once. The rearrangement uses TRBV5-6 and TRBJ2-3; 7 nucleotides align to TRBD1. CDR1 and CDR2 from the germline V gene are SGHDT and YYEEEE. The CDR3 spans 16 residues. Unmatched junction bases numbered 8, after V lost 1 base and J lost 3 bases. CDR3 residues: CASSLSLRGLTDTQYF. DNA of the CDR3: TGTGCCAGCAGCTTGTCTTTGAGGGGGCTAACAGATACGCAGTATTTT.

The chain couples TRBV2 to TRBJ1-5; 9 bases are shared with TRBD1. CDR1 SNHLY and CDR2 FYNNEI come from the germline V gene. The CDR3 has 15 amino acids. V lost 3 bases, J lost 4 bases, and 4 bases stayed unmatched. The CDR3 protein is CASSDQTGGNQPQHF. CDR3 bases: TGTGCCAGCAGTGACCAGACAGGGGGTAATCAGCCCCAGCATTTT.

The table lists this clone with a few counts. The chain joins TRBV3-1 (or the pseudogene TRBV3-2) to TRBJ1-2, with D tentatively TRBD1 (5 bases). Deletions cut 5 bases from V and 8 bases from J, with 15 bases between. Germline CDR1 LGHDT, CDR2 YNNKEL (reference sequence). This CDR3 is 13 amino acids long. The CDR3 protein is CASSSRDRGGYTF. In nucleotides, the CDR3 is TGTGCCAGCAGCTCTCGAGACAGAGGGGGCTACACCTTC.

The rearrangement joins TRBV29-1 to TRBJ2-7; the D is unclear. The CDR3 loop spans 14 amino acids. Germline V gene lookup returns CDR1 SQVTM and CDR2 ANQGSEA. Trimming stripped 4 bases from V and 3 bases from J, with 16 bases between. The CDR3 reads CSVGLLAFGYEQYF. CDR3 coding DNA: TGCAGCGTTGGCCTTTTGGCATTCGGCTACGAGCAGTACTTC.

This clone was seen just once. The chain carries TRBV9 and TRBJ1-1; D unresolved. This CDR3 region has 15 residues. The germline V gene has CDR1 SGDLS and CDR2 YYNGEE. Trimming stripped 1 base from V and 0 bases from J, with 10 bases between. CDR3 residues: CASSVRWDMNTEAFF. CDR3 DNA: TGTGCCAGCAGCGTACGGTGGGATATGAACACTGAAGCTTTCTTT.

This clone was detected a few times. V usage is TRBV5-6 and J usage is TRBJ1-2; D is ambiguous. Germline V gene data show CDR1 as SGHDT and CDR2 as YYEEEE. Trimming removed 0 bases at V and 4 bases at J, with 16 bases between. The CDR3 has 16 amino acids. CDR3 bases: TGTGCCAGCAGCTTGGAGGGCCGGAAACAACTCTATGGCTACACCTTC. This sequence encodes CASSLEGRKQLYGYTF.

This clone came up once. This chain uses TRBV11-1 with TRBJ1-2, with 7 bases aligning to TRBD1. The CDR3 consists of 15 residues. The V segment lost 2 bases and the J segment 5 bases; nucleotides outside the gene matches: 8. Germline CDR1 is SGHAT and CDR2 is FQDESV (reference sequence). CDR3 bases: TGTGCCAGCAGCTTATCGGGGGACAGAATATATGGCTACACCTTC. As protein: CASSLSGDRIYGYTF.

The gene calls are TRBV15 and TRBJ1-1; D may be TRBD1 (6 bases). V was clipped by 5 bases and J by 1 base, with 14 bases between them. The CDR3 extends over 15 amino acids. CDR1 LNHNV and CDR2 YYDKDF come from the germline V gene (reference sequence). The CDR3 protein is CATSEQGMTNTEAFF. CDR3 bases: TGTGCCACCAGCGAACAGGGAATGACGAACACTGAAGCTTTCTTT.

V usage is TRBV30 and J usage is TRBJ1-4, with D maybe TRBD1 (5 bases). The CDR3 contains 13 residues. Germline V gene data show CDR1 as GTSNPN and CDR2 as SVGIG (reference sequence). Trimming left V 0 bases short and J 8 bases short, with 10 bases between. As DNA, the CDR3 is TGTGCCTGGAGTGTTCGGGGCTTAGAAAAACTGTTTTTT. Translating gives CAWSVRGLEKLFF.